These T cell receptor beta chains were read from a single sample in a study of OX40 agonist ivuxolimab in advanced cancers. Sequencing was performed with immunoSEQ multiplex PCR; in TCRdb, only in-frame clones are kept and a portion is missing. Of about 28,000 clones detected, roughly 80% appear once; the ten largest clones hold more than 9.5%. Sequenced here: CD4+ or CD8+ T cells sorted from blood, sampled in a trial of the OX40 agonist ivuxolimab. These receptors were taken from an adult with an advanced solid tumor such as melanoma, head and neck, liver or kidney cancer. Each CDR3 is given with its conserved first and last residue. A D gene is named only where the DNA matches it firmly. Clone sizes are given selectively: once, few, many, or a class where the clone is expanded.

clone_size	j_call	v_call	d_call	cdr3_aa	cdr3_nt
NA	TRBJ1-4	TRBV18	TRBD1	CASSPTRTGLNEKLFF	TGTGCCAGCTCGCCGACTCGGACAGGCCTCAATGAAAAACTGTTTTTT
NA	TRBJ2-5	TRBV30	NA	CAGGTPMYF	TGTGCCGGGGGAACCCCGATGTACTTC
NA	TRBJ2-7	TRBV4-3	TRBD2	CASSQEWPSGGRYEQYF	TGCGCCAGCAGCCAAGAGTGGCCAAGCGGGGGTCGCTACGAGCAGTACTTC
NA	TRBJ2-7	TRBV2	NA	CASSDPYEQYF	TGTGCCAGCAGTGACCCGTACGAGCAGTACTTC
medium-sized	TRBJ1-2	TRBV5-4	NA	CASSTTTGLYYGYTF	TGTGCCAGCAGCACAACAACAGGACTATACTATGGCTACACCTTC
NA	TRBJ1-5	TRBV9	NA	CASSPSGWSNQPQHF	TGTGCCAGCAGCCCCTCGGGTTGGAGCAATCAGCCCCAGCATTTT
medium-sized	TRBJ1-1	TRBV5-1	NA	CASSLRVEERQAFF	TGCGCCAGCAGCTTGAGGGTAGAGGAACGTCAAGCTTTCTTT
medium-sized	TRBJ1-5	TRBV7-9	NA	CASRGPYGNQPQHF	TGTGCCAGCCGAGGACCGTATGGCAATCAGCCCCAGCATTTT
NA	TRBJ1-3	TRBV2	TRBD1	CASRLGQGGGNTIYF	TGTGCCAGCAGGCTGGGACAGGGAGGTGGAAACACCATATATTTT
NA	TRBJ2-7	TRBV19	NA	CASSTTQGYEQYF	TGTGCCAGTAGTACAACACAGGGTTACGAGCAGTACTTC
few	TRBJ2-7	TRBV9	NA	CASSPRDYEQYF	TGTGCCAGCAGCCCCCGTGACTACGAGCAGTACTTC
medium-sized	TRBJ2-7	TRBV4-1	NA	CASSQVRQGTGEQYF	TGCGCCAGCAGCCAAGTCCGGCAGGGAACTGGCGAGCAGTACTTC
NA	TRBJ1-1	TRBV4-2	NA	CASSQEEGLKTEAFF	TGTGCCAGCAGCCAAGAGGAAGGGTTGAAGACTGAAGCTTTCTTT
NA	TRBJ1-6	TRBV2	NA	CASSLRGPSNSPLHF	TGTGCCAGCAGCTTACGCGGGCCCAGCAATTCACCCCTCCACTTT
NA	TRBJ2-7	TRBV27	NA	CASSLNTDYEQYF	TGTGCCAGCAGTTTAAATACAGACTACGAGCAGTACTTC
few	TRBJ2-1	TRBV6-5	TRBD2	CASSAGTSDYNEQFF	TGTGCCAGCAGTGCCGGGACTAGCGACTACAATGAGCAGTTCTTC
NA	TRBJ2-7	TRBV12-5	TRBD2	CASGGTMLAEQYF	TGTGCTAGTGGTGGGACTATGCTCGCCGAGCAGTACTTC
NA	TRBJ1-2	TRBV5-6	NA	CASSPGGNYGYTF	TGTGCCAGCAGCCCTGGGGGCAACTATGGCTACACCTTC
NA	TRBJ1-6	TRBV27	NA	CASSLVQNPNSPLHF	TGTGCCAGCAGTTTAGTGCAGAACCCAAATTCACCCCTCCACTTT
once	TRBJ2-7	TRBV7-2	NA	CASAPPAGAAYEQYF	TGTGCCAGCGCGCCTCCTGCGGGGGCCGCCTACGAGCAGTACTTC
NA	TRBJ1-5	TRBV15	NA	CATSRDRRSNQPQHF	TGTGCCACCAGCAGAGATCGACGGTCCAATCAGCCCCAGCATTTT
NA	TRBJ1-2	TRBV5-4	TRBD1	CASSLTGADYGYTF	TGTGCCAGCAGCTTAACAGGGGCTGACTATGGCTACACCTTC
NA	TRBJ2-7	TRBV7-8	NA	CASSLTYEQYF	TGTGCCAGCAGCCTTACTTACGAGCAGTACTTC
NA	TRBJ2-7	TRBV6-6	TRBD2	CASSTSGESSYEQYF	TGTGCCAGCAGCACTAGCGGGGAGAGCTCCTACGAGCAGTACTTC
NA	TRBJ1-1	TRBV6-6	NA	CASSLRWNTEAFF	TGTGCCAGCAGCCTCAGATGGAACACTGAAGCTTTCTTT
few	TRBJ1-1	TRBV6-5	NA	CASSYSSAVPEAFF	TGTGCCAGCAGTTACTCGTCGGCCGTCCCTGAAGCTTTCTTT
NA	TRBJ1-5	TRBV5-4	TRBD1	CASSSTRDRGHQPQHF	TGTGCCAGCAGCTCCACCCGGGACAGGGGGCATCAGCCCCAGCATTTT
NA	TRBJ2-5	TRBV5-1	NA	CASSLVPAQETQYF	TGCGCCAGCAGCTTGGTACCTGCACAAGAGACCCAGTACTTC
NA	TRBJ1-2	TRBV30	NA	CALDSTYGYTF	TGTGCCCTGGACAGCACTTATGGCTACACCTTC
NA	TRBJ1-1	TRBV20-1	NA	CSAGSRDGAFF	TGCAGTGCTGGGAGCCGGGACGGGGCTTTCTTT
NA	TRBJ1-1	TRBV30	TRBD1	CAWSSGQGNTEAFF	TGTGCCTGGAGTTCGGGACAGGGAAACACTGAAGCTTTCTTT